Described below is a single TCR beta chain sequence and its context. The study used treatment-naive patients who had stable or active relapsing-remitting disease as multiple sclerosis controls. The data belong to a study of CD8 T cells in Susac syndrome. Reverse transcription of roughly 0.5 to 1 ug RNA was carried out with random hexamers. Amplification of TCR beta CDR3 used immunoSEQ multiplex PCR across 54 Vbeta and 13 Jbeta. TCRdb re-analysed the immunoSEQ multiplex PCR reads in MiXCR, keeping a single row per CDR3 protein. Here the sample spans fewer than 200,000 distinct CDR3 sequences, about 95% being singletons. The CDR3 is 13 amino acids. V shed 5 bases and J shed 7 bases, with 11 bases lying between them. Germline CDR1 is LNHNV and CDR2 is YYDKDF (reference sequence).

This clonotype originated in a human donor with multiple sclerosis. The sample comprised CD8+ T cells from PBMCs. The gene calls are TRBV15 and TRBJ2-2, with unresolved D. The CDR3 is CATSPSAYGELFF. The CDR3 nucleotides read TGTGCCACCAGCCCCAGTGCGTACGGGGAGCTGTTTTTT.